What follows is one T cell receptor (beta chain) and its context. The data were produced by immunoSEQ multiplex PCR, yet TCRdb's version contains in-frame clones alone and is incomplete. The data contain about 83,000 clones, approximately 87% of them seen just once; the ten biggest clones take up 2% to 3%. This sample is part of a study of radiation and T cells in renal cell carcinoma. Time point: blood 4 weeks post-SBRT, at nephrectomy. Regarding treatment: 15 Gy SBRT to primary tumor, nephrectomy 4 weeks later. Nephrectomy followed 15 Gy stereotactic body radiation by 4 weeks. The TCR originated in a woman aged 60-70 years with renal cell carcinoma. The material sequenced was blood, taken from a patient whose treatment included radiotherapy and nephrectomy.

The CDR3 bases are TGTGCCAGCAGTTTATTCGGTCGGGAACTTGGACAGGACTATGGCTACACCTTC. This translates into CASSLFGRELGQDYGYTF. The rearrangement uses TRBV28 and TRBJ1-2; 7 bases line up with TRBD1. The V and J ends lost 1 base and 3 bases, in that order; junction bases with no gene match: 14. This CDR3 comprises 18 residues. CDR1 is MDHEN and CDR2 is SYDVKM in the germline V gene.